This TCR beta chain came from a study of tumor and adjacent non-tumor tissue in lung cancer. Study information: Samples averaged about 3.8 million productive TCRbeta reads each. Points from the study as a whole: In normal lung, the top 100 clones were significantly more dominant than in tumor. Compared with tumor, normal lung showed significantly lower TCR diversity.

As regards this clonotype: The antigen is not known.

Three rounds of nested PCR, following a modified ARM-PCR protocol, produced the TCRbeta library. TCRdb re-analysed the multiplex PCR reads in MiXCR, keeping a single row per CDR3 protein. The sample lists 78,000 or so distinct CDR3 sequences, around 75% seen once, with 13% in the top ten. The template was RNA from unsorted bulk tissue. Newly diagnosed lung cancer patients had thoracic surgery in China, August–November 2014, without prior chemotherapy. The sequenced sample was lung tumor tissue. This TCR was sampled from a woman aged 50 to 65 with non-small cell lung cancer.

The CDR3 nucleotides are TGTGACACCATTTCAGGGTCCACAAATCAGCCCCAGCATTTT. This translates into CDTISGSTNQPQHF. V gene TRBV6-2 or TRBV6-3 combines with J gene TRBJ1-5; the D gene is possibly TRBD1 (5 bases). Germline V gene sequence: CDR1 MNHEY, CDR2 SVGEGT. The CDR3 is made up of 14 amino acids.